A selection of T cell receptor beta chains follows, all from one sample in a study of shared clonotypes between healthy human individuals. Some clones are missing from TCRdb's copy, which holds only in-frame ones; the method was immunoSEQ multiplex PCR. Of approximately 2.1 million clones in the sample, approximately 95% were seen once. Sequencing used naive CD4+ T cells from PBMCs. The receptors stem from a man aged 18 to 29 in good health. Some clones in this sample may be carry-over from other donors' samples. CDR3s include the opening cysteine and the closing phenylalanine or tryptophan. The D gene is left open where the match is weak. Clone size is stated in some rows and not others, as once, few, many or a class when expanded.

NA	TRBV6-1	NA	TRBJ2-1	TGTGCCAGCAGTGAAGCGTTACTCTTCCGGGACACCACCCCCAATGAGCAGTTCTTC	CASSEALLFRDTTPNEQFF
NA	TRBV13	TRBD2	TRBJ2-3	TGTGCCAGCAGCCTATCCGGACTAGCGGCCCCCACAGATACGCAGTATTTT	CASSLSGLAAPTDTQYF
few	TRBV2	NA	TRBJ2-1	TGTGCCAGCAGTGCCCCGATCGGCTACAATGAGCAGTTCTTC	CASSAPIGYNEQFF
NA	TRBV28	NA	TRBJ1-2	TGTGCCAGCAGTTTATGGGTGAGAGCTAACTATGGCTACACCTTC	CASSLWVRANYGYTF
NA	TRBV7-2	TRBD2	TRBJ2-2	TGTGCCAGCAGCTTAGCGCGACTAGCAAACACCGGGGAGCTGTTTTTT	CASSLARLANTGELFF
NA	TRBV4-1	TRBD1	TRBJ2-3	TGCGCCAGCAGCCGCGTACCCGCGACGGGACAGGGGCGAGATACGCAGTATTTT	CASSRVPATGQGRDTQYF
NA	TRBV2	NA	TRBJ1-4	TGTGCCAGCAGCAAAGCAACTAATGAAAAACTGTTTTTT	CASSKATNEKLFF
NA	TRBV5-4	TRBD2	TRBJ2-7	TGTGCCAGCAGGGAGGGACTAGCGGGATTCTACGAGCAGTACTTC	CASREGLAGFYEQYF
NA	TRBV10-3	NA	TRBJ2-3	TGTGCCATCAGTGAGTCGACTAGGAGCACAGATACGCAGTATTTT	CAISESTRSTDTQYF
NA	TRBV7-9	TRBD1	TRBJ2-5	TGTGCCAGCAGCTTAAGACAGGGGAGCGAGACCCAGTACTTC	CASSLRQGSETQYF
NA	TRBV9	NA	TRBJ2-2	TGTGCCAGCAGCCTCAGGAAAAGCCGGCCAACGAACACCGGGGAGCTGTTTTTT	CASSLRKSRPTNTGELFF
NA	TRBV2	NA	TRBJ1-2	TGTGCCAGCAGTGAAGCGCCGGGGGTCGGCTATGGCTACACCTTC	CASSEAPGVGYGYTF
NA	TRBV5-5	NA	TRBJ2-7	TGTGCCAGCAGCTTAATACAGGGTTTCAACGAGCAGTACTTC	CASSLIQGFNEQYF
NA	TRBV25-1	NA	TRBJ2-7	TGTGCCAGCAGTGAAGCAGGGGCCTACGAGCAGTACTTC	CASSEAGAYEQYF
NA	TRBV7-2	TRBD2	TRBJ2-5	TGTGCCAGCAGCTTAGCCGCTAGCGGGGTGAAGACCCAGTACTTC	CASSLAASGVKTQYF
NA	TRBV29-1	NA	TRBJ1-2	TGCAGCGTTGAAGAGGGGTGGTGGCAGGGTGGAGGCTACACCTTC	CSVEEGWWQGGGYTF
NA	TRBV7-8	NA	TRBJ2-7	TGTGCCAGCAGCTTAGCGGCAGGGGAGAGCTCCTACGAGCAGTACTTC	CASSLAAGESSYEQYF
NA	TRBV2	TRBD2	TRBJ2-7	TGTGCCAGCAGAGTCGCGGGGGGCTTGGAGCAGTACTTC	CASRVAGGLEQYF
NA	TRBV28	NA	TRBJ2-7	TGTGCCAGCAGTCGACTAGTTGAGAGCGAGCAGTACTTC	CASSRLVESEQYF
NA	TRBV11-2	TRBD2	TRBJ2-2	TGTGCCAGCAGCCACGGGGCAGCGGGAGACACCGGGGAGCTGTTTTTT	CASSHGAAGDTGELFF
NA	TRBV4-1	TRBD2	TRBJ2-1	TGCGCCAGCAGCCAATTCCCAGCGGGAGGGTCCTACAATGAGCAGTTCTTC	CASSQFPAGGSYNEQFF
NA	TRBV6-6	NA	TRBJ2-7	TGTGCCAGCAGTTACACAGCGTCTTCTTCGGGCGAGCAGTACTTC	CASSYTASSSGEQYF
NA	TRBV13	NA	TRBJ2-1	TGTGCCAGCAGCCCCCCGGGAAAGTACAATGAGCAGTTCTTC	CASSPPGKYNEQFF
NA	TRBV15	NA	TRBJ2-5	TGTGCCACCAGCAGAGATCAGAGAGAGACCCAGTACTTC	CATSRDQRETQYF
once	TRBV19	NA	TRBJ1-4	TGTGCCAGTAGTATAGACAGGTTTGCAACTAATGAAAAACTGTTTTTT	CASSIDRFATNEKLFF
NA	TRBV6-5	TRBD2	TRBJ2-1	TGTGCCAGCAGTTTCGGGACTAGCGGGACCGAGCAGTTCTTC	CASSFGTSGTEQFF
NA	TRBV7-2	NA	TRBJ2-7	TGTGCCAGCAGCTTAGTAGTCTCATACTACGAGCAGTACTTC	CASSLVVSYYEQYF
NA	TRBV28	NA	TRBJ2-3	TGTGCCAGCAGTTCCGGATTTCGCGGGACCACCGGGGATACGCAGTATTTT	CASSSGFRGTTGDTQYF
NA	TRBV27	TRBD1	TRBJ1-4	TGTGCCAGCAGTCCGACCAGGGGGCCGACGAATGAAAAACTGTTTTTT	CASSPTRGPTNEKLFF
NA	TRBV7-2	NA	TRBJ2-3	TGTGCCAGCAGCCTCCTAACACCGACCACAGATACGCAGTATTTT	CASSLLTPTTDTQYF
NA	TRBV7-2	NA	TRBJ2-7	TGTGCCAGCAGCGTATCAGGGCTACGTACCTACGAGCAGTACTTC	CASSVSGLRTYEQYF
NA	TRBV27	NA	TRBJ2-1	TGTGCCAGCGGGGCCGTTCGTGAGCAGTTCTTC	CASGAVREQFF